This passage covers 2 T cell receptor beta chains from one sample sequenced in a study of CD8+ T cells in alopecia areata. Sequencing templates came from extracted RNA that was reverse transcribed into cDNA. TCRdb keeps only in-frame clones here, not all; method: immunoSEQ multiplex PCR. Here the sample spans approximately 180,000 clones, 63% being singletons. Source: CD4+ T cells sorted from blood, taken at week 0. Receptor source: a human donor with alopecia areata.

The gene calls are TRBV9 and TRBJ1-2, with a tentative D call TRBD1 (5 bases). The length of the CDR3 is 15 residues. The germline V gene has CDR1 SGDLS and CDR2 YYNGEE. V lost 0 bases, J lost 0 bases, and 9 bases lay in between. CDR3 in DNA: TGTGCCAGCAGCGTAGAGCCGACAGCTAACTATGGCTACACCTTC. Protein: CASSVEPTANYGYTF.

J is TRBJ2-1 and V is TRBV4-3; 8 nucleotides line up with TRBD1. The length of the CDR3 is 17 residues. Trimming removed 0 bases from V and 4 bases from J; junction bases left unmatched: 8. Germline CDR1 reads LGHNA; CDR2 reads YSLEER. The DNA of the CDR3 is TGCGCCAGCAGCCAAGATTATAGGACAGGGCTATACAATGAGCAGTTCTTC. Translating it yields CASSQDYRTGLYNEQFF.